These 28 T cell receptor beta chains were all obtained from the same sample, sequenced in a study of shared clonotypes between healthy human individuals. Sequencing used immunoSEQ multiplex PCR; TCRdb keeps in-frame clones, though not all of them. Of around 2,000,000 clones listed, 85% to 95% were seen once; the top ten hold roughly 0.13%. Sequenced input: naive CD4+ T cells sorted from blood. Subset given: CD45RA+ positively selected. These receptors originate from a man younger than 35 in good health.

The V and J genes are TRBV6-1 and TRBJ1-5; TRBD1 aligns across 11 bases. The germline CDR1 and CDR2 sequences are MNHNS and SASEGT. The junction had 4 bases not matched to a gene; V was cut back by 3 bases and J by 6 bases. There are 15 residues in the CDR3. The chain's CDR3 is CASSDRTGGSQPQHF. In nucleotides, the CDR3 is TGTGCCAGCAGTGACAGGACAGGGGGCAGTCAGCCCCAGCATTTT.

The V and J genes are TRBV28 and TRBJ2-1, with 8 bases matching TRBD1. There are 14 residues in the CDR3. J was trimmed by 5 bases and V by 4 bases; bases with no gene match: 4. Germline lookup yields CDR1 MDHEN and CDR2 SYDVKM. Here the CDR3 DNA reads TGTGCCAGCAGTTCCGGGACAGGACACAATGAGCAGTTCTTC. This sequence encodes CASSSGTGHNEQFF.

DNA for the CDR3: TGTGCCAGCAGCTTAGGTCCTTCTAGCACAGATACGCAGTATTTT. Protein: CASSLGPSSTDTQYF. The chain couples TRBV11-2 to TRBJ2-3; D gene unclear. V was pared by 1 base and J by 0 bases, with 8 bases between. Germline V gives CDR1 SGHAT, CDR2 FQNNGV. This CDR3 region has 15 residues. Using reference TRBV11-2 and TRBJ2-3 for the parts outside the CDR3, the full variable domain is EAGVAQSPRYKIIEKRQSVAFWCNPISGHATLYWYQQILGQGPKLLIQFQNNGVVDDSQLPKDRFSAERLKGVDSTLKIQPAKLEDSAVYLCASSLGPSSTDTQYFGPGTRLTVL.

This clone was found a few times. The chain employs TRBV4-1 and TRBJ1-2, with TRBD1 matching 7 bases. This CDR3 has 14 amino acids. Germline values: CDR1 MGHRA, CDR2 YSYEKL. V trimming: 3 bases; J trimming: 7 bases; junction bases outside the gene matches: 8. In nucleotides, the CDR3 is TGCGCCAGCAGCCAGGACAGGCCCGGGGGTGGCTACACCTTC. Translating gives CASSQDRPGGGYTF.

A remark on this clone: The sample has other DNA sequences that encode this CDR3 too. V is TRBV2 and J is TRBJ2-2; D gene uncertain. Germline values: CDR1 SNHLY, CDR2 FYNNEI. V gave up 6 bases and J gave up 1 base, with 3 bases separating them. The CDR3 extends over 12 amino acids. The CDR3 here is CASRRNTGELFF. The DNA of the CDR3 is TGTGCCAGCAGGAGGAACACCGGGGAGCTGTTTTTT.

Points on this clone: A read error may explain this, as a much larger clone is one base away. The V call is TRBV7-9, the J call TRBJ2-7; 7 bases map to TRBD1. V lost 5 bases, J lost 2 bases, and 3 bases stayed unmatched. Germline CDR1 is SEHNR and CDR2 is FQNEAQ (reference sequence). CDR3 length: 13 residues. The CDR3 loop is CASSTQGAYEQYF. The CDR3 coding sequence is TGTGCCAGCAGCACCCAGGGGGCCTACGAGCAGTACTTC. The full variable domain, rest sourced from reference TRBV7-9 and TRBJ2-7, is DTGVSQNPRHKITKRGQNVTFRCDPISEHNRLYWYRQTLGQGPEFLTYFQNEAQLEKSRLLSDRFSAERPKGSFSTLEIQRTEQGDSAMYLCASSTQGAYEQYFGPGTRLTVT.

The CDR3 sequence is CATSRADSNQPQHF. In DNA, the CDR3 is TGTGCCACCAGCAGAGCGGATAGCAATCAGCCCCAGCATTTT. The gene calls are TRBV15 and TRBJ1-5; D remains ambiguous. Germline CDR1 reads LNHNV; CDR2 reads YYDKDF (reference sequence). The CDR3 covers 14 residues. Deletions cut 1 base from V and 0 bases from J, with 4 bases between.

Comment on this clone: Other DNA sequences of this sample code for an identical CDR3. V is TRBV19 and J is TRBJ1-1; the D gene is possibly TRBD1 (6 bases). Germline V gives CDR1 LNHDA, CDR2 SQIVND (reference sequence). V was clipped by 6 bases and J by 0 bases, with 8 bases between them. This CDR3 has 13 residues. The CDR3 nucleotides read TGTGCCAGTAGCACAGGGATGAACACTGAAGCTTTCTTT. Its protein product is CASSTGMNTEAFF.

The genes are TRBV14 and TRBJ1-6; TRBD1 matches 7 bases. This CDR3 has 15 amino acids. V dropped 1 base and J dropped 7; count of bases not matched to a gene: 4. In germline, CDR1 is SGHDN, CDR2 FVKESK. The CDR3 loop is CASSQGGGPNSPLHF. CDR3 DNA sequence: TGTGCCAGCAGCCAAGGAGGGGGCCCAAATTCACCCCTCCACTTT.

This sequence joins TRBV9 and TRBJ2-1; TRBD2 matches at 13 bases. CDR3 length: 16 residues. Germline lookup yields CDR1 SGDLS and CDR2 YYNGEE. After removal of 1 base from V and 7 bases from J, the junction contained 5 bases not matched to a gene. CDR3 in DNA: TGTGCCAGCAGCGTAAGACTAGCGGGGGGACCTAATGAGCAGTTCTTC. Its protein product is CASSVRLAGGPNEQFF.

Concerning this clone itself: Distinct nucleotide sequences in the sample also encode this CDR3. The V call is TRBV10-3, the J call TRBJ2-3; D is undetermined. Per germline, CDR1 ENHRY and CDR2 SYGVKD. The V gene lost 6 bases and the J gene lost 2 bases, with 12 bases spanning the gap. The CDR3 runs to 14 residues. The CDR3 region has the DNA TGTGCCATCAGAAACTCAACCGCCACAGATACGCAGTATTTT. Translation: CAIRNSTATDTQYF.

This chain uses TRBV11-2 with TRBJ2-3, with D perhaps given as TRBD1 or TRBD2 (5 bases each). Trimming took 3 bases from V and 11 from J, leaving 21 bases between them. The CDR3 spans 15 residues. Germline assignment: CDR1 SGHAT and CDR2 FQNNGV. The CDR3 loop is CASSFRGDAVSEQYF. CDR3 DNA: TGTGCCAGCAGCTTTAGAGGGGACGCCGTGTCGGAGCAGTATTTT.

This clone has just one count. V usage is TRBV18 and J usage is TRBJ2-1; unclear D gene. The CDR3 sequence is 15 residues long. Germline V gives CDR1 KGHSH, CDR2 LQKENI. Deletions cut 1 base from V and 6 bases from J, with 13 bases between. CDR3 residues: CASSPQSGRINEQFF. The CDR3 nucleotides read TGTGCCAGCTCACCACAGTCGGGCAGGATCAATGAGCAGTTCTTC.

CDR3 residues: CASSLGGTTGRDNEQFF. As DNA, the CDR3 is TGCGCCAGCAGCTTAGGAGGTACGACAGGGAGAGACAATGAGCAGTTCTTC. The V gene is TRBV5-1, the J gene TRBJ2-1; TRBD1 matches at 7 bases. The CDR3 extends over 17 amino acids. V was clipped by 2 bases and J by 5 bases; unmatched bases: 13. The V gene's germline CDR1 is SGHRS and CDR2 YFSETQ.

The V and J genes are TRBV19 and TRBJ2-1, with 11 bases lining up with TRBD2. Per the germline V gene, CDR1 is LNHDA and CDR2 is SQIVND (reference sequence). J lost 10 bases, V lost 5 bases, and 7 bases had no gene match. The CDR3 sequence is 14 residues long. The DNA for the CDR3 is TGTGCCAGTAGTGTCACCGGGACTAGCGGCGAGCAGTTCTTC. It specifies CASSVTGTSGEQFF.

The CDR3 is CAISEWGGNNQPQHF. CDR3 in DNA: TGTGCCATCAGTGAATGGGGTGGAAACAATCAGCCCCAGCATTTT. The chain links TRBV10-3 to TRBJ1-5; D remains ambiguous. V was clipped by 3 bases and J by 3 bases, with 12 bases between them. The CDR3 runs 15 residues. The germline CDR1 and CDR2 sequences are ENHRY and SYGVKD.

The J gene is TRBJ1-4, the V gene TRBV5-1; D ambiguous. CDR1 is SGHRS and CDR2 is YFSETQ in the germline V gene. Trimming took off 4 bases at V and 0 bases at J, with 13 bases between the two ends. The CDR3 extends over 16 amino acids. CDR3: CASSQDSPTTNEKLFF. The DNA for the CDR3 is TGCGCCAGCAGCCAGGATTCCCCGACAACTAATGAAAAACTGTTTTTT. The whole variable domain, filled in from reference TRBV5-1 and TRBJ1-4, reads KAGVTQTPRYLIKTRGQQVTLSCSPISGHRSVSWYQQTPGQGLQFLFEYFSETQRNKGNFPGRFSGRQFSNSRSEMNVSTLELGDSALYLCASSQDSPTTNEKLFFGSGTQLSVL.

This clone has just one count. The rearrangement joins TRBV5-1 to TRBJ2-7, with D possibly TRBD2 on 6 matching bases. The V gene's germline CDR1 is SGHRS and CDR2 YFSETQ. The CDR3 runs 13 residues. Trimming cost V 6 bases and J 1 base, with 11 bases left between them. As DNA, the CDR3 is TGCGCCAGCAACCCGGAGGGTTCCTACGAGCAGTACTTC. Translation: CASNPEGSYEQYF.

The DNA for the CDR3 is TGTGCCAGCAGGACAGCGCAGGCCAGCAATCAGCCCCAGCATTTT. Encoded protein: CASRTAQASNQPQHF. The chain recombines TRBV2 with TRBJ1-5; a weak D match, TRBD1 (5 bases). This CDR3 spans 15 amino acids. The germline V gene encodes CDR1 SNHLY and CDR2 FYNNEI. V lost 6 bases and J lost 1, with 13 bases in between.

The V call is TRBV25-1, the J call TRBJ1-4, with a weak D call TRBD1 (5 bases). This CDR3 has 16 amino acids. Per germline, CDR1 MGHDK and CDR2 SYGVNS. Trimming took 4 bases from V and 8 from J, leaving 20 bases between them. This CDR3 reads CASSVPRYGGSEKLFF. The CDR3 DNA follows: TGTGCCAGCAGTGTCCCGAGATATGGGGGGTCGGAAAAACTGTTTTTT.

This chain uses TRBV19 with TRBJ1-5; D unresolved. Trimming removed 4 bases from V and 4 bases from J, with 14 bases in between. The germline V gene encodes CDR1 LNHDA and CDR2 SQIVND (reference sequence). CDR3 length equals 15 residues. CDR3: CASSRGPAGNQPQHF. The CDR3 DNA is TGTGCCAGTAGTAGAGGACCAGCGGGAAATCAGCCCCAGCATTTT.

The chain uses TRBV4-1 and TRBJ2-1; D is uncertain. CDR1 MGHRA and CDR2 YSYEKL come from the germline V gene. V gave up 0 bases and J gave up 2 bases, with 8 bases separating them. CDR3 length equals 15 residues. This CDR3 is CASSQDIGTYNEQFF. The DNA of the CDR3 is TGCGCCAGCAGCCAAGATATTGGGACCTACAATGAGCAGTTCTTC.

CDR3 sequence (DNA): TGCGCCAGCAGCCCCTGGGGGGATGCCTACGAGCAGTACTTC. The encoded protein is CASSPWGDAYEQYF. This rearrangement joins TRBV5-1 to TRBJ2-7; weak D call: TRBD2 (6 bases). The CDR3 totals 14 residues. Per the germline V gene, CDR1 is SGHRS and CDR2 is YFSETQ. Deletions cut 4 bases from V and 2 bases from J, with 13 bases between.

This sequence joins TRBV5-4 and TRBJ1-3; no clear D. The CDR3 sequence is 15 residues long. The germline gives CDR1 SGHNT, CDR2 YYREEE (reference sequence). V gave up 0 bases and J gave up 8 bases, with 15 bases separating them. The CDR3 sequence: CASSLGGRNRDTIYF. The CDR3 DNA reads as TGTGCCAGCAGCTTGGGAGGTCGGAATAGGGACACCATATATTTT.

The V gene is TRBV7-4, the J gene TRBJ2-1, with no clear D. This CDR3 has 11 amino acids. The V and J ends lost 5 bases and 3 bases respectively, with 2 bases between them. CDR1 and CDR2 from the germline V gene are SGHVT and SQSDAQ. Written as DNA, the CDR3 is TGTGCCAGCAGCCGCTACAATGAGCAGTTCTTC. Amino acids: CASSRYNEQFF.

The chain has TRBV5-1 and TRBJ1-6; 11 bases align to TRBD1. The V gene end was trimmed by 4 bases and the J gene end by 6 bases; junction bases not matched to a gene: 6. The CDR3 runs to 16 residues. The germline V gene encodes CDR1 SGHRS and CDR2 YFSETQ. CDR3 sequence reads: CASSGMGQGVNSPLHF. The DNA of the CDR3 is TGCGCCAGCAGCGGAATGGGACAGGGGGTTAATTCACCCCTCCACTTT.

The CDR3: CASSETGLSYNEQFF. CDR3 DNA sequence: TGTGCCAGCAGTGAAACAGGCTTATCCTACAATGAGCAGTTCTTC. The V call is TRBV6-1, the J call TRBJ2-1; D may be TRBD1 (5 bases). CDR1 is MNHNS and CDR2 is SASEGT in the germline V gene. V was cut by 2 bases and J by 1 base, with 9 bases left in between. This CDR3 has 15 amino acids.

The chain couples TRBV12-5 to TRBJ2-5; 8 bases align to TRBD1. CDR1 and CDR2 (germline): LGHNT, FRNRAP. This CDR3 is 16 amino acids long. With 4 bases clipped from V and 4 bases from J, the junction kept 11 bases outside the gene matches. The CDR3 loop reads CASGSSDRGSRETQYF. The DNA of the CDR3 is TGTGCTAGTGGTTCCTCCGACAGGGGAAGTCGAGAGACCCAGTACTTC.